This T cell receptor beta chain was identified in a study of human T cells and chemical hapten exposure. About the research overall: The cohort included alopecia areata under or over 50% scalp, totalis and universalis. Largely, small differences in pooled library volume made per-sample TCR yields vary.

Time point noted: patch test 1, 2 weeks after DPC sensitization. Treatment specified: therapeutic diphenylcyclopropenone sensitization with weekly scalp DPC. Within the library, unique molecular identifiers were attached to each individual cDNA molecule. Each CDR3 protein is one row after TCRdb ran MiXCR on the RACE reads. The sample holds roughly 360,000 distinct CDR3 sequences, approximately 5% seen once. Study outcomes and limitations: The count of PT1 expanded TCRs correlated positively with patch test score.

This CDR3 has 17 amino acids. As to this clonotype: The antigen is not known.

This receptor was obtained from a woman aged 50 to 60 with alopecia areata. Some clones in this sample may be carry-over from other donors' samples. V gene TRBV1 combines with J gene TRBJ2-3; TRBD1 reflects the table's D call only, with no check against the DNA. TRBV1 is a documented pseudogene. The sequencing here drew on whole blood, taken in connection with sensitization to the hapten diphenylcyclopropenone (DPC). The CDR3 spells CTSLRTGDPSSTDTQYF. The CDR3 bases are TGCACCAGCCTTCGGACTGGGGACCCAAGTAGCACAGATACGCAGTATTTT.